This TCR beta chain was found in a study of blood T cell repertoires in COVID-19. Overall study context: PBMCs, B-cell-depleted T cells, or T cells provided the cDNA or gDNA that made up the material.

CDR3 length: 16 residues. CDR1 SGDLS and CDR2 YYNGEE come from the germline V gene. V dropped 4 bases and J dropped 0 bases, with 14 bases sitting between them. Only in-frame clones appear in the TCRdb table, and some are missing; sequencing was by immunoSEQ multiplex PCR. The data show 250,000 to 400,000 clones, approximately 89% seen once. This TCR was sampled from a woman aged 30 to 39 with COVID-19, enrolled during active disease. This chain uses TRBV9 with TRBJ2-4; D is possibly TRBD2 (7 bases). Sequenced sample: peripheral blood. Written as DNA, the CDR3 is TGTGCCAGCAGCCCCCACGGGGGGCTAGCCAAAAACATTCAGTACTTC. Residues: CASSPHGGLAKNIQYF.